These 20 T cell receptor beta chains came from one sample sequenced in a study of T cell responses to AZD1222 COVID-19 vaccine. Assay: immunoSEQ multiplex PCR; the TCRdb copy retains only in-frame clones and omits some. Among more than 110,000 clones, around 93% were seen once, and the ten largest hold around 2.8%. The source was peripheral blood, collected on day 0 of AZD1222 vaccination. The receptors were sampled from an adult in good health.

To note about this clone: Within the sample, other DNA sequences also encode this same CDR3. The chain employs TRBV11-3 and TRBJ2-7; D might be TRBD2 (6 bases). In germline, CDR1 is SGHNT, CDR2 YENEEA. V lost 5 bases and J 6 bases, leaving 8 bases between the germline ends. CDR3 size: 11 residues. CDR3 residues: CASSPGGEQYF. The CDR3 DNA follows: TGTGCCAGCAGCCCCGGGGGCGAGCAGTACTTC.

CDR3 sequence (DNA): TGCGCCAGCAGCCAAGGCTCAGGGGGCACCGGGGAGCTGTTTTTT. Translated: CASSQGSGGTGELFF. The chain employs TRBV4-3 and TRBJ2-2; the match to TRBD1 covers 7 bases. This CDR3 comprises 15 residues. Germline loops: CDR1 LGHNA, CDR2 YSLEER. The V segment lost 1 base and the J segment 4 bases; nucleotides outside the gene matches: 3.

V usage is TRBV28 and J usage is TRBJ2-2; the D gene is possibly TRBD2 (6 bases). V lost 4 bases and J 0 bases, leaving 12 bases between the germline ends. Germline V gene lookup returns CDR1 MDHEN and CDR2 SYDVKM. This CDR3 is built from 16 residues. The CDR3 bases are TGTGCCAGCAGTTCACCCGGGACTTCGAACACCGGGGAGCTGTTTTTT. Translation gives CASSSPGTSNTGELFF.

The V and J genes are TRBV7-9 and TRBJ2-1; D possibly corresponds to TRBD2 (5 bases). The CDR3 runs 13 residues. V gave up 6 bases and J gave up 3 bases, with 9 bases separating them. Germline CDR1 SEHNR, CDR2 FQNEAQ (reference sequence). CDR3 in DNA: TGTGCCAGCAGTCCAACTAGCTACAATGAGCAGTTCTTC. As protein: CASSPTSYNEQFF.

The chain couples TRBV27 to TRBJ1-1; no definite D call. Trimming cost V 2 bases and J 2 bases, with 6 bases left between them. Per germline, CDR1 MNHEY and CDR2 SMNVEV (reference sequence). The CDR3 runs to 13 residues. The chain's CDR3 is CASSLRDNTEAFF. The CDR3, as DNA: TGTGCCAGCAGTTTACGGGATAACACTGAAGCTTTCTTT.

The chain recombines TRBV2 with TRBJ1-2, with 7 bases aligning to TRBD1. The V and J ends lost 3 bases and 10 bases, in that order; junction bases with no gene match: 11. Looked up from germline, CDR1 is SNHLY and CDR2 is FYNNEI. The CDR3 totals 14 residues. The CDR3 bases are TGTGCCAGCAGTGATCGGACAGGCCTTGTCTTCTACACCTTC. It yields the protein CASSDRTGLVFYTF.

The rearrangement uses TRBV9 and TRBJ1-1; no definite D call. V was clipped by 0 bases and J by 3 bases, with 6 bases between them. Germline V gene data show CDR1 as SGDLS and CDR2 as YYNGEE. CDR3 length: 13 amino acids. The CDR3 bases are TGTGCCAGCAGCGTAGGTGCGGACACTGAAGCTTTCTTT. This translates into CASSVGADTEAFF. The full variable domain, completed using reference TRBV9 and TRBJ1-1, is DSGVTQTPKHLITATGQRVTLRCSPRSGDLSVYWYQQSLDQGLQFLIQYYNGEERAKGNILERFSAQQFPDLHSELNLSSLELGDSALYFCASSVGADTEAFFGQGTRLTVV.

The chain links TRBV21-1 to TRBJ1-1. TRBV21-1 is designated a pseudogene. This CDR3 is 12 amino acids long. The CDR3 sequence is CAEFAGHTEAFF. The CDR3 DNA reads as TGTGCCGAGTTTGCGGGTCACACTGAAGCTTTCTTT.

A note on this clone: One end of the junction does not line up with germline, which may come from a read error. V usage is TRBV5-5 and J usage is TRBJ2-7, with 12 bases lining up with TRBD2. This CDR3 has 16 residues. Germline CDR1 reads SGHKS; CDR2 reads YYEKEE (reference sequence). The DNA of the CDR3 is TGTGCCAGCAGCTCCTACACGGGCCTGGAGACTAGCGGGAGCAACTTC. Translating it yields CASSSYTGLETSGSNF.

The CDR3 bases are TGTGCCAGCAGCCAAGAGACAGGGCCCGGGGAGCTGTTTTTT. Its protein is CASSQETGPGELFF. This chain connects TRBV4-2 to TRBJ2-2; 7 bases agree with TRBD1. Germline V CDR1 and CDR2: LGHNA, YNFKEQ. The CDR3 is 14 amino acids. Trimming at V came to 0 bases and at J to 6 bases, leaving 1 base not matched to a gene.

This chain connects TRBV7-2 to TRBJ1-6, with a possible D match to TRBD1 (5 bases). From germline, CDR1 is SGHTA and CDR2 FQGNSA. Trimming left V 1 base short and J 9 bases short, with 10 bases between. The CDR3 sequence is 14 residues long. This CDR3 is CASSLGGAGSPLHF. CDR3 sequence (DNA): TGTGCCAGCAGCTTAGGGGGCGCGGGTTCACCCCTCCACTTT.

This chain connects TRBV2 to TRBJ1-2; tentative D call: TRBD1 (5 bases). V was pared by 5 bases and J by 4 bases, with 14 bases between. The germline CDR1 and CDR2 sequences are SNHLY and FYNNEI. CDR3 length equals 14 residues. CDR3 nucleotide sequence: TGTGCCAGCAGTTCCCTCGCAGGGAGCTATGGCTACACCTTC. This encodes CASSSLAGSYGYTF.

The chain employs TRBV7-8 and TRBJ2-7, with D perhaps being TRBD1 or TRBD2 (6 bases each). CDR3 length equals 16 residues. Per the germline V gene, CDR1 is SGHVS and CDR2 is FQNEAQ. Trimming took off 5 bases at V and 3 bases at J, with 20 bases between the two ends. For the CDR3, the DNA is TGTGCCAGCAGCCCTTCGAGGGGGGACATGGTCTACGAGCAGTACTTC. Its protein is CASSPSRGDMVYEQYF.

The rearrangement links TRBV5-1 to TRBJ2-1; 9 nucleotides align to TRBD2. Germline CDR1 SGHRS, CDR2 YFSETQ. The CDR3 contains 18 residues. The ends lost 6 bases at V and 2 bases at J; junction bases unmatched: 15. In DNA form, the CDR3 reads TGCGCCAGCACCTCACGCGGGGTCCGGACTAGCGCCTACAATGAGCAGTTCTTC. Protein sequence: CASTSRGVRTSAYNEQFF.

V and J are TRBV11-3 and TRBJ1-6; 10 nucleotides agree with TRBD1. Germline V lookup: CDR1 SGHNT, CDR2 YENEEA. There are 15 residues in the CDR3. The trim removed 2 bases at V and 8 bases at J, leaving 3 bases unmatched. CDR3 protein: CASSLIGTGDSPLHF. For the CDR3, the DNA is TGTGCCAGCAGCTTAATCGGGACAGGGGATTCACCCCTCCACTTT.

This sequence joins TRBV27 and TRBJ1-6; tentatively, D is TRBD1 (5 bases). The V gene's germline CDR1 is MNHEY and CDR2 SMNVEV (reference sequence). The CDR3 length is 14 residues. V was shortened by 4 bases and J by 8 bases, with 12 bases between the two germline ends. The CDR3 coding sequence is TGTGCCAGCAGTTGGGGCGGGTCGGATTCACCCCTCCACTTT. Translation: CASSWGGSDSPLHF.

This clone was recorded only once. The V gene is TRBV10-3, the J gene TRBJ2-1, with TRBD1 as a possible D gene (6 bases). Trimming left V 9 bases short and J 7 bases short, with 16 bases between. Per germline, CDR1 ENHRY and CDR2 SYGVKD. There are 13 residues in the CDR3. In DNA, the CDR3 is TGTGCCATAGGGGGAGAGGCACGAAATGAGCAGTTCTTC. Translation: CAIGGEARNEQFF.

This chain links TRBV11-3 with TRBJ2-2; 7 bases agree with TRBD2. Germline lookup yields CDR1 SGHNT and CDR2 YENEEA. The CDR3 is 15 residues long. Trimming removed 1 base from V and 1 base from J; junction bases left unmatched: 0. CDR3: CASSLVAGNTGELFF. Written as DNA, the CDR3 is TGTGCCAGCAGCTTAGTAGCGGGGAACACCGGGGAGCTGTTTTTT.

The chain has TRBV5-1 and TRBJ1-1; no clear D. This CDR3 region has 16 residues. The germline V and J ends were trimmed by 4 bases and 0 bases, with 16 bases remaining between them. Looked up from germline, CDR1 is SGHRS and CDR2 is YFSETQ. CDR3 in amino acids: CASSPGSVTVNTEAFF. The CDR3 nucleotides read TGCGCCAGCAGCCCTGGATCGGTTACCGTGAACACTGAAGCTTTCTTT.

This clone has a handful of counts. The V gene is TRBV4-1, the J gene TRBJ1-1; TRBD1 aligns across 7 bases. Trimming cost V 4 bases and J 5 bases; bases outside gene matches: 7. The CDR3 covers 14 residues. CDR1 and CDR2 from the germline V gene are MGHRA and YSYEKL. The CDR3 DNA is TGCGCCAGCAGCCGGAAGGAGGACAGGACTGAAGCTTTCTTT. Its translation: CASSRKEDRTEAFF.